This T cell receptor beta chain emerged from a study of Ad26.COV2.S vaccination and SARS-CoV-2 variants. On the study more broadly: COV1001, an Ad26.COV2.S trial, supplied this vaccine-arm donor. Once or twice, 56 days apart, Ad26.COV2.S was delivered intramuscularly.

Regarding this clone: Its antigen is currently unknown.

V lost 10 bases and J 3 bases, leaving 21 bases between the germline ends. The CDR3 runs to 15 residues. Germline V gives CDR1 MNHEY, CDR2 SMNVEV (reference sequence). Treatment defined: over 15 received Ad26.COV2.S at low or high dose, single or two shots; about five received placebo; per-sample allocation not given. The samples were gathered on day 63 after the first injection of vaccine or placebo. The data were produced by immunoSEQ multiplex PCR, yet TCRdb's version contains in-frame clones alone and is incomplete. The data hold 330,000 or so clones, with 85% to 90% observed a single time. Study outcomes and limitations: Responses of T cells in total may have been underestimated by the TCR breadth and depth analyses. Compared with placebo recipients, vaccine recipients had higher spike-specific TCR breadth.

The receptor was isolated from a person aged 18-65 years who received the Ad26.COV2.S COVID-19 vaccine or a placebo. J is TRBJ1-1 and V is TRBV27; no firm D call. This material consisted of peripheral blood, taken in a trial of Ad26.COV2.S vaccine versus placebo. CDR3 amino acids: CATKPSPPRDTEAFF. In DNA, the CDR3 is TGTGCCACCAAACCTAGTCCCCCAAGGGACACTGAAGCTTTCTTT.